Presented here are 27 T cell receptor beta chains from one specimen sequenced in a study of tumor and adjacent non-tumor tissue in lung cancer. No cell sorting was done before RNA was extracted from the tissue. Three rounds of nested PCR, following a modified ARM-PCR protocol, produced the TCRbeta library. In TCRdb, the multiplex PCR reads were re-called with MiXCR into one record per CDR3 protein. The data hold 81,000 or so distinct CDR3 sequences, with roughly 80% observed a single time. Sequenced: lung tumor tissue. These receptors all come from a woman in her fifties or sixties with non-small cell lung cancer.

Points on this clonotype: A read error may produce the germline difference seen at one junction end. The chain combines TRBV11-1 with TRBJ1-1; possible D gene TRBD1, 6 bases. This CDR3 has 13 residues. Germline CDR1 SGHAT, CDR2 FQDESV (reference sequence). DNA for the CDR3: TGTACCAGTAGTAAGACAGGGAACACTGAAGCTTTCTTT. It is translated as CTSSKTGNTEAFF.

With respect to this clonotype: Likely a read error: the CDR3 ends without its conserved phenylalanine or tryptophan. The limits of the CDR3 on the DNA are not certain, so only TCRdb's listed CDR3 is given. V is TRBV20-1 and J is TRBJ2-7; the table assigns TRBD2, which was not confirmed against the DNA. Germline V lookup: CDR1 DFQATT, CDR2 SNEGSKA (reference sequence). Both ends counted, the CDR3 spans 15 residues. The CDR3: CSARKGGTSGNEKYI.

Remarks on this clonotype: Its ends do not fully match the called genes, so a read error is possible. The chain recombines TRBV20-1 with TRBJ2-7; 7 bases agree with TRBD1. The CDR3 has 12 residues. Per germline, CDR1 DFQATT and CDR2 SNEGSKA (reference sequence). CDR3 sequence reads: CSATGQQYEQNF. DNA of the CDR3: TGCAGTGCTACGGGACAGCAGTACGAGCAGAACTTC.

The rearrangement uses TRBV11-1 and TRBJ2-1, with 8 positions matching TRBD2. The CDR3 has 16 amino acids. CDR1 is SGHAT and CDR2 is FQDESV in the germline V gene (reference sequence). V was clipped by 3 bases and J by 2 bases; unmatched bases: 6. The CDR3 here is CASSFALAGTYNEQFF. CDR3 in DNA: TGTGCCAGCAGCTTTGCGCTAGCGGGTACCTACAATGAGCAGTTCTTC.

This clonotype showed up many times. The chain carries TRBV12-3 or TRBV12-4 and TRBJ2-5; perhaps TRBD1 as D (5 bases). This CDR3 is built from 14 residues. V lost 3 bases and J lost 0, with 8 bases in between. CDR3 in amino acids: CASSFGANQETQYF. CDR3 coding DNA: TGTGCCAGCAGTTTTGGGGCCAACCAAGAGACCCAGTACTTC.

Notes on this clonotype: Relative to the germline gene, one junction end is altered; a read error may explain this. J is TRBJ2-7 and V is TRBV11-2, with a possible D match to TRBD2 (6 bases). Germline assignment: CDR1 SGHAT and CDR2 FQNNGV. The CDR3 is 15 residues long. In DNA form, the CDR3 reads TGTACTAGCAGCTTATCTCCGAGTTCCTCCTACGAGCAGTATTTC. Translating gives CTSSLSPSSSYEQYF. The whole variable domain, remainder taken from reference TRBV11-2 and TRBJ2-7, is EAGVAQSPRYKIIEKRQSVAFWCNPISGHATLYWYQQILGQGPKLLIQFQNNGVVDDSQLPKDRFSAERLKGVDSTLKIQPAKLEDSAVYLCTSSLSPSSSYEQYFGPGTRLTVT.

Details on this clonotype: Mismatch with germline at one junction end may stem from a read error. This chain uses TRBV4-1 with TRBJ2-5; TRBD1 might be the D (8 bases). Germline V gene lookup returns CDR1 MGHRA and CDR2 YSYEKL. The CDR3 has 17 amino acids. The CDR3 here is CSSSQGDRGGEREIQYF. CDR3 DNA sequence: TGCTCCAGTAGCCAAGGTGACAGGGGAGGGGAAAGAGAGATCCAGTACTTC.

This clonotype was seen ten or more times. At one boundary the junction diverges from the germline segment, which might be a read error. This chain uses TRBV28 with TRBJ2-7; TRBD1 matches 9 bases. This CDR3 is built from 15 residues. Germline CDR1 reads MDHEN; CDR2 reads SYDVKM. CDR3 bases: TGTGCCAGCAGCTTATTCGGGACAGGGACCTACGAGCAGTACTTC. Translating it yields CASSLFGTGTYEQYF.

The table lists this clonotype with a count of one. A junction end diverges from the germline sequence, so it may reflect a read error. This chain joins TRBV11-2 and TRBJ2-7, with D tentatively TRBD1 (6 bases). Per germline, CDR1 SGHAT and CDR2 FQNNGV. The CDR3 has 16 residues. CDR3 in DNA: TGTGCCGGCAGCTCTGGGTCAGGGGCCGGCTCCTACGAGCAGTACTTC. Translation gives CAGSSGSGAGSYEQYF.

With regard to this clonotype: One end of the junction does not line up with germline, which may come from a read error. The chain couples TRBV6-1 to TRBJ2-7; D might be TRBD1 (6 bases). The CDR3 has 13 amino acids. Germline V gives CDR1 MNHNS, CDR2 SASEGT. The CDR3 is CASRETGIHEHYF. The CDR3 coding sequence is TGTGCCAGCCGTGAAACAGGGATCCACGAGCATTACTTC.

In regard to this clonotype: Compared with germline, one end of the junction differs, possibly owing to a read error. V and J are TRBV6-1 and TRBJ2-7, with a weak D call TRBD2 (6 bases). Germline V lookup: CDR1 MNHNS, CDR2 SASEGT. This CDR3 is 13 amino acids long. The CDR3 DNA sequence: TGTGCCAGCAGCTGGGACTCAAACTACGAGCATTACTTC. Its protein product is CASSWDSNYEHYF.

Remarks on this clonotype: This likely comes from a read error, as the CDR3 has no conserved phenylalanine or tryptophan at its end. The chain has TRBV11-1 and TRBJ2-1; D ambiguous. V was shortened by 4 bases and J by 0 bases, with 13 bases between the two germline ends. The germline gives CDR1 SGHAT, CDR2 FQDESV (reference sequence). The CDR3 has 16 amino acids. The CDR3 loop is CASSSSLPSSYNEQFI. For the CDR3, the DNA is TGTGCCAGCAGCTCAAGCCTACCCAGCTCCTACAATGAGCAGTTCATA.

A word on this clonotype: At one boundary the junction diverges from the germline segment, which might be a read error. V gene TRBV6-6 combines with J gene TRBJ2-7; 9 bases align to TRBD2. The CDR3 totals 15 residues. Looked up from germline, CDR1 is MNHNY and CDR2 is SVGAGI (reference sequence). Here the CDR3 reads CASRYSSTSGYEQYF. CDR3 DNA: TGTGCCAGCAGATACTCATCGACTAGCGGCTACGAGCAGTACTTC.

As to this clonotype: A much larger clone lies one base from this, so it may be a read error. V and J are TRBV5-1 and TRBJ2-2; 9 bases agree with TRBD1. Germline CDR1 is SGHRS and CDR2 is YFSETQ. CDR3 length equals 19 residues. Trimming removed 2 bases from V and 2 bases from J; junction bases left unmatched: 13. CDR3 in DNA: TGCGCCAGCAGCTTTTCCTTCCTTAGGACAGGGGCCAACACCGGGGAGCTGTTTTTT. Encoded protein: CASSFSFLRTGANTGELFF.

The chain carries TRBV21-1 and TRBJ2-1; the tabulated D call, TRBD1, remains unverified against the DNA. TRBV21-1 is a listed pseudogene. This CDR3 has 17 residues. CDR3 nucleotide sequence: TGTGCCAGCAGCAAAGCGGCCCCGCGGCCAGCCTACATTGAGCAGTTCTTC. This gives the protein CASSKAAPRPAYIEQFF.

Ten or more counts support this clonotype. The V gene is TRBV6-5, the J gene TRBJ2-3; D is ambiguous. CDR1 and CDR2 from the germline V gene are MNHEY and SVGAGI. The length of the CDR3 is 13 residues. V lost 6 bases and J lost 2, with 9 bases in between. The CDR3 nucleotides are TGTGCCAGCAGGAAGTGGGACACAGATACGCAGTATTTT. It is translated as CASRKWDTDTQYF.

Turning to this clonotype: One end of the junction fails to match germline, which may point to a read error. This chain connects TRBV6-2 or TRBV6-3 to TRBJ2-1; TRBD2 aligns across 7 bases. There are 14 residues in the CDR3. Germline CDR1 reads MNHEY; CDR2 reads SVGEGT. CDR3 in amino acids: CDSRTSGTNNEQFF. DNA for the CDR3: TGTGACAGCAGGACTAGTGGGACTAACAATGAGCAGTTCTTC.

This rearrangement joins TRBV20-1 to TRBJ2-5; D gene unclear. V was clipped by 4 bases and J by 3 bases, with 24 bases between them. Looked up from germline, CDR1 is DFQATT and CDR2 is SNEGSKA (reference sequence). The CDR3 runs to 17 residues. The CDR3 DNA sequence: TGCAGTGCTATCACCCCGACGACCCTTGGGCCCAAAGAGACCCAGTACTTC. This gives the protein CSAITPTTLGPKETQYF.

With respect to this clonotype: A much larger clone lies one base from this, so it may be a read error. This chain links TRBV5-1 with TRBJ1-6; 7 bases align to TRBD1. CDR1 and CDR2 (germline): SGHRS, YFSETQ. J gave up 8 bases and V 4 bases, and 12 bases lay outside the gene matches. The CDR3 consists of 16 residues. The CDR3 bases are TGCGCCAGCAGCGACAGACAGGGTTTGAGGGATTCACCCCTCCACTTT. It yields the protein CASSDRQGLRDSPLHF.

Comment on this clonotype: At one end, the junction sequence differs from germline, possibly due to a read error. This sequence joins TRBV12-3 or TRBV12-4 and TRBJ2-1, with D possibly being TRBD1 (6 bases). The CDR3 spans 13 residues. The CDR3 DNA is TGTGTCAGCAGTTTTCAGGGGAGCAATGAGCGGTTCTTC. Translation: CVSSFQGSNERFF.

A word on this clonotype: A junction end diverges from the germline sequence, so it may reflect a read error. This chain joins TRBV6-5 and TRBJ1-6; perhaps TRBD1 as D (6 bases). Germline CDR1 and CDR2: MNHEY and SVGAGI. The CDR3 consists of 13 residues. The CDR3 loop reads CASGRQDNSPLRF. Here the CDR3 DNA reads TGTGCCAGCGGGCGACAGGACAATTCACCCCTCCGCTTT.

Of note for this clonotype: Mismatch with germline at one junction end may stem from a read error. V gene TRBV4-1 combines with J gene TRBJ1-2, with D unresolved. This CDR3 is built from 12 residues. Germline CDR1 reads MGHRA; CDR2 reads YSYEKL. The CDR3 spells CASRQGMYGYTF. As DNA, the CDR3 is TGTGCCAGCAGACAAGGGATGTATGGCTACACCTTC.

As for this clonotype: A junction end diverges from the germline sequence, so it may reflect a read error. The chain's CDR3 is CASSLPGNTETLF. In nucleotides, the CDR3 is TGTGCCAGCAGCTTGCCCGGGAACACTGAAACTTTATTT. The chain is built from TRBV5-6 and TRBJ1-1, with unresolved D. There are 13 residues in the CDR3. Germline V CDR1 and CDR2: SGHDT, YYEEEE.

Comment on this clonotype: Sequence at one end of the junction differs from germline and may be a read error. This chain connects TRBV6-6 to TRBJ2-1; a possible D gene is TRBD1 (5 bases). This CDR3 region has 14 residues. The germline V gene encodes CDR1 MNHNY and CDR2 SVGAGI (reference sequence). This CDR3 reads CASNNPTDCNKQFF. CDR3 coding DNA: TGTGCCAGCAATAACCCGACAGACTGCAATAAGCAGTTCTTC.

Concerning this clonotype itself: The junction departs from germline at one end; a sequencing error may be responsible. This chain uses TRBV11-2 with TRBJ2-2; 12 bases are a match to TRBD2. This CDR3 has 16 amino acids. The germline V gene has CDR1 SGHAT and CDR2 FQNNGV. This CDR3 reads CTSSPSGRAYTGKLFF. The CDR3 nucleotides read TGTACCAGCAGCCCTAGCGGGAGGGCCTACACCGGGAAGCTGTTTTTT.

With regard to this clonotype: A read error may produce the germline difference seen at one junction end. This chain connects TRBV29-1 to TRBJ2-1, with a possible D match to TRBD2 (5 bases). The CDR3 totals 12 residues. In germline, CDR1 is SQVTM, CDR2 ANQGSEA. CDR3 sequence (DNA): TGCAGCGTTGGGGGTGGGAGTAATGATCAGTTCTTC. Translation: CSVGGGSNDQFF.

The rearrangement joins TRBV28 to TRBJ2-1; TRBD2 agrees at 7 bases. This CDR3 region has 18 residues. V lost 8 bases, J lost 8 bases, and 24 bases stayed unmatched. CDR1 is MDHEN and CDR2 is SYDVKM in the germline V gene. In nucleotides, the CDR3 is TGTGCCAGCGCTAAAGGTGAGGGGCTCGGCGGGAGAAGGGATGAGCAGTTCTTC. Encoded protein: CASAKGEGLGGRRDEQFF.